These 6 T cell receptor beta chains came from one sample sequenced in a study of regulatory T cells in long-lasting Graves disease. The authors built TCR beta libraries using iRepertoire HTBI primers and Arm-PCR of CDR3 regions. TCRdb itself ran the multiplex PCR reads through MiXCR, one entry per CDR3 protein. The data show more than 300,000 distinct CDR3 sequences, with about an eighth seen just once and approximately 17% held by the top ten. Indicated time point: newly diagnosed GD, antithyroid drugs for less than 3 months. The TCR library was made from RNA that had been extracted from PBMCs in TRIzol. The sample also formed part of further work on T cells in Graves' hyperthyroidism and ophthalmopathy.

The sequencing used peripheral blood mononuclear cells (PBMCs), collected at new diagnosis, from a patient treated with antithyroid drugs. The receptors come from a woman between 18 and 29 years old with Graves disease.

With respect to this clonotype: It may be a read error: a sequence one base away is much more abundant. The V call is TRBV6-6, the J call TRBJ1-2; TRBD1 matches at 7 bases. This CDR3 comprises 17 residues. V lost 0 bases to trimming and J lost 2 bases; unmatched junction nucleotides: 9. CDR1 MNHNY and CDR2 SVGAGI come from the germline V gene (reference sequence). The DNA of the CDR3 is TGTGCCAGCAGTTACTCGGACAGGAGGGTTGTGAACTATGGCTACACCTTC. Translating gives CASSYSDRRVVNYGYTF.

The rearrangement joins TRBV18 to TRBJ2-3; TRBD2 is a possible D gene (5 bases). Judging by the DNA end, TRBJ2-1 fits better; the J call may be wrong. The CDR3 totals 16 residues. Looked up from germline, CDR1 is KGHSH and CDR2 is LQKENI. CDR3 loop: CASSHWEPEWVNEQFF. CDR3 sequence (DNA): TGTGCCAGCTCACACTGGGAGCCGGAGTGGGTCAATGAGCAGTTCTTC.

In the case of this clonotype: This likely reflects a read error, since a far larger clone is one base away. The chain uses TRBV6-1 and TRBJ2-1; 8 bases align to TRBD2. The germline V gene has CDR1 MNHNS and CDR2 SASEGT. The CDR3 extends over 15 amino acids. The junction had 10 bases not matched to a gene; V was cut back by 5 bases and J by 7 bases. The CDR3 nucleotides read TGTGCCAGCAGTCCGACTAGCGCTCTTCCAAATGAGCAGTTCTTC. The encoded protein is CASSPTSALPNEQFF.

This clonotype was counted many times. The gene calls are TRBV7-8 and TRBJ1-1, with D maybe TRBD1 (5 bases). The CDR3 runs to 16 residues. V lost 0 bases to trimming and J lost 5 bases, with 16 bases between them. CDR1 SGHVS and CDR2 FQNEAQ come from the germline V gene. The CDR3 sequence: CASSLAGGRVSTEAFF. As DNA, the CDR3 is TGTGCCAGCAGCTTAGCGGGAGGCAGGGTCAGTACTGAAGCTTTCTTT.

The CDR3 loop reads CASSPGTGRTGELFF. Here the CDR3 DNA reads TGTGCCAGCAGTCCCGGGACAGGGCGGACCGGGGAGCTGTTTTTT. This sequence joins TRBV2 and TRBJ2-2, with 9 nucleotides matching TRBD1. Germline V gene data show CDR1 as SNHLY and CDR2 as FYNNEI. J was trimmed by 5 bases and V by 5 bases; bases with no gene match: 6. The CDR3 totals 15 residues. Full variable domain (missing parts from reference TRBV2 and TRBJ2-2): EPEVTQTPSHQVTQMGQEVILRCVPISNHLYFYWYRQILGQKVEFLVSFYNNEISEKSEIFDDQFSVERPDGSNFTLKIRSTKLEDSAMYFCASSPGTGRTGELFFGEGSRLTVL.

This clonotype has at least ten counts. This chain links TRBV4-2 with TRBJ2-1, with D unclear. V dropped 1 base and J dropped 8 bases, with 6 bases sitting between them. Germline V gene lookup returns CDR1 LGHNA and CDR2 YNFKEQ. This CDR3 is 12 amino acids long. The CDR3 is CASSQVDDEQFF. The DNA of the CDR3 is TGTGCCAGCAGCCAAGTAGATGATGAGCAGTTCTTC.